This T cell receptor beta chain was recorded in a study of shared clonotypes between healthy human individuals. General study findings and limits: The study found lower generation probabilities in non-shared clonotypes than in those shared by all four donors.

Concerning this clone itself: No antigen is known for it.

TCRdb's copy holds only in-frame clones and misses some; the assay was immunoSEQ multiplex PCR. The top ten hold under 11% of the sample, which has 170,000 or so clones, 60% to 75% seen once. Germline trimming cut 8 bases from V and 6 bases from J; bases unmatched to any gene: 8. Germline V gene data show CDR1 as MDHEN and CDR2 as SYDVKM. This CDR3 spans 14 amino acids. This chain connects TRBV28 to TRBJ2-7; TRBD1 aligns across 12 bases. The source of this sequence is a man aged 30 to 39 in good health. Sequencing was performed on memory CD4+ T cells sorted from blood. This sample's subset: CD45RA-negative fraction. The CDR3 DNA reads TGTGCCAGCCGGGGAGGGACAGGGGGCCGCGAGCAGTACTTC. Protein: CASRGGTGGREQYF.